This T cell receptor (beta chain) was retrieved from a study of technical replicates of blood from a handful of donors. Germline loops: CDR1 LNHDA, CDR2 SQIVND (reference sequence). With 5 bases clipped from V and 5 bases from J, the junction kept 6 bases outside the gene matches. This CDR3 has 13 amino acids. TCRdb's copy holds only in-frame clones and misses some; the assay was immunoSEQ multiplex PCR. The sample has fewer than 90,000 clones, about 89% seen once. The receptor comes from a human donor in good health. V gene TRBV19 combines with J gene TRBJ2-7; the match to TRBD1 covers 7 bases. The source material was T cells isolated from PBMCs. CDR3 sequence reads: CASSPNRGNEQYF. The CDR3 bases are TGTGCCAGTAGTCCCAACAGGGGCAACGAGCAGTACTTC. Supplemented by reference TRBV19 and TRBJ2-7, the full variable domain reads DGGITQSPKYLFRKEGQNVTLSCEQNLNHDAMYWYRQDPGQGLRLIYYSQIVNDFQKGDIAEGYSVSREKKESFPLTVTSAQKNPTAFYLCASSPNRGNEQYFGPGTRLTVT.